One sample yielded the 26 T cell receptor beta chains listed below, sequenced in a study of blood T cells in healthy people across ages. Alongside a J-beta primer mix, a sample-barcoded 5' primer served in a second PCR lasting about 7 to 11 cycles. TCRdb reprocessed the 5' RACE reads with MiXCR, giving one entry per CDR3 protein. The sample has about 1.4 million distinct CDR3 sequences, around 59% seen once. Sequenced: blood. The receptor source for this set is a man aged 18 to 35 in good health.

The chain carries TRBV3-1 and TRBJ2-4; D gene ambiguous. TRBJ2-7 explains the end of the DNA better; the J call may be wrong. The length of the CDR3 is 14 residues. Germline-derived CDR1 and CDR2 are LGHDT and YNNKEL (reference sequence). The CDR3 DNA sequence: TGTGCCAGCAGCCAAGATTCCCAGACCTACGAGCAGTACTTC. Amino acids: CASSQDSQTYEQYF.

The chain couples TRBV20-1 to TRBJ2-5; possibly TRBD1 or TRBD2 for D (5 bases each). The CDR3 runs 16 residues. V was cut by 0 bases and J by 4 bases, with 18 bases left in between. Germline V CDR1 and CDR2: DFQATT, SNEGSKA (reference sequence). The DNA of the CDR3 is TGCAGTGCTAGAGATCTCACGAGGGGCAGCGCAGAGACCCAGTACTTC. Protein: CSARDLTRGSAETQYF.

The V call is TRBV3-1, the J call TRBJ2-5, with 11 bases that match TRBD2. The CDR3 length is 15 residues. V lost 1 base, J lost 5 bases, and 3 bases stayed unmatched. From germline, CDR1 is LGHDT and CDR2 YNNKEL (reference sequence). For the CDR3, the DNA is TGTGCCAGCAGCCAAGGGGCTAGCGGGAGGGAGACCCAGTACTTC. The encoded protein is CASSQGASGRETQYF.

The table lists this clonotype with a few counts. The genes are TRBV12-3 or TRBV12-4 and TRBJ2-7, with 7 positions matching TRBD1. Trimming removed 8 bases from V and 1 base from J; junction bases left unmatched: 11. CDR3 length: 15 residues. The CDR3 here is CASGPLTGQSYEQYF. CDR3 nucleotides: TGTGCCAGCGGGCCCTTGACAGGGCAGTCCTACGAGCAGTACTTC.

V is TRBV21-1 and J is TRBJ2-2; the table's D call of TRBD2 was not tested on the DNA. TRBV21-1 is recorded as a pseudogene. The CDR3 is 14 residues long. CDR3 DNA sequence: TGTGCCAGCAGCCCCGCGGGTCCCGCCGGGGAGCTGTTTTTT. Protein sequence: CASSPAGPAGELFF.

This clonotype was counted between two and nine times. The CDR3 DNA is TGCGCCAGCAGCCAACGAAGTAATCAGCCCCAGCATTTT. Translation gives CASSQRSNQPQHF. This rearrangement joins TRBV4-1 to TRBJ1-5; unclear D gene. The germline CDR1 and CDR2 sequences are MGHRA and YSYEKL. This CDR3 region has 13 residues. Trimming took off 2 bases at V and 4 bases at J, with 6 bases between the two ends.

The chain uses TRBV2 and TRBJ1-2, with D unresolved. CDR3 length equals 10 residues. Germline V lookup: CDR1 SNHLY, CDR2 FYNNEI. Trimming shortened V by 8 bases and J by 7 bases, and 8 bases separated the two germline ends. The DNA of the CDR3 is TGTGCCAGCGGGGAACTTGGCTACACCTTC. This encodes CASGELGYTF.

This clonotype was seen only a few times. V and J are TRBV29-1 and TRBJ2-1, with D possibly matching TRBD1 (6 bases). Per the germline V gene, CDR1 is SQVTM and CDR2 is ANQGSEA. The V and J ends lost 8 bases and 1 base respectively, with 15 bases between them. The length of the CDR3 is 14 residues. The chain's CDR3 is CSLLGQSSYNEQFF. The CDR3 nucleotides read TGCAGCCTCCTCGGACAGTCTTCCTACAATGAGCAGTTCTTC.

This chain links TRBV30 with TRBJ1-2; possible D gene TRBD1, 5 bases. This CDR3 comprises 14 residues. Trimming stripped 2 bases from V and 5 bases from J, with 15 bases between. The V gene's germline CDR1 is GTSNPN and CDR2 SVGIG (reference sequence). The CDR3 reads CAWSRQGVEYGYTF. The CDR3, as DNA: TGTGCCTGGAGTCGGCAGGGCGTGGAGTATGGCTACACCTTC.

The rearrangement joins TRBV6-6 to TRBJ1-2; weak D call: TRBD1 (6 bases). The CDR3 runs 15 residues. V gave up 0 bases and J gave up 4 bases, with 12 bases separating them. CDR1 and CDR2 from the germline V gene are MNHNY and SVGAGI (reference sequence). Here the CDR3 reads CASSYSGDRFYGYTF. CDR3 in DNA: TGTGCCAGCAGTTACTCCGGAGACAGGTTCTATGGCTACACCTTC.

J is TRBJ2-5 and V is TRBV7-9; TRBD1 might be the D (7 bases). Germline values: CDR1 SEHNR, CDR2 FQNEAQ (reference sequence). Trimming pared 8 bases from V and 2 bases from J, leaving 18 bases between. This CDR3 has 15 amino acids. The CDR3 loop is CASVRLGDSQETQYF. CDR3 bases: TGTGCCAGCGTCAGACTAGGGGACAGTCAAGAGACCCAGTACTTC.

In this sample, this clonotype turned up a few times. The gene calls are TRBV3-1 and TRBJ2-3, with D possibly TRBD2 on 5 matching bases. This CDR3 region has 15 residues. The ends were cut back, 1 base at V and 2 bases at J, with 10 bases in the middle. The germline V gene has CDR1 LGHDT and CDR2 YNNKEL (reference sequence). In DNA, the CDR3 is TGTGCCAGCAGCCAAGTGCTAGCCAACACAGATACGCAGTATTTT. Its protein is CASSQVLANTDTQYF.

The chain recombines TRBV4-3 with TRBJ1-4; 8 positions agree with TRBD1. The junction had 5 bases not matched to a gene; V was cut back by 4 bases and J by 10 bases. CDR1 is LGHNA, CDR2 YSLEER, per germline. CDR3 length: 13 amino acids. The CDR3 coding sequence is TGCGCCAGCAGCCCTCAGACAGGGGCAAAACTGTTTTTT. The encoded protein is CASSPQTGAKLFF.

This clonotype has more than one count but fewer than ten. The gene calls are TRBV21-1 and TRBJ1-2; the table's D call, TRBD1, was not checked against the DNA. TRBV21-1 has pseudogene status. This CDR3 has 14 amino acids. The chain's CDR3 is CASSTTGPHGGYTF. The CDR3 DNA sequence: TGTGCCAGCAGTACGACGGGACCCCACGGTGGCTACACCTTC.

V gene TRBV2 combines with J gene TRBJ2-2, with 9 bases matching TRBD1. In germline, CDR1 is SNHLY, CDR2 FYNNEI. The CDR3 is made up of 16 amino acids. Trimming cost V 2 bases and J 4 bases; bases outside gene matches: 5. The DNA of the CDR3 is TGTGCCAGCAGTGAACCCGGGACAGGGTCCACCGGGGAGCTGTTTTTT. It encodes CASSEPGTGSTGELFF.

The V and J genes are TRBV20-1 and TRBJ2-5, with TRBD2 matching over 10 bases. CDR1 is DFQATT, CDR2 SNEGSKA, per germline (reference sequence). J was trimmed by 5 bases and V by 0 bases; bases with no gene match: 3. The CDR3 spans 14 residues. CDR3 sequence reads: CSARELAGMETQYF. CDR3 in DNA: TGCAGTGCTAGAGAACTAGCGGGGATGGAGACCCAGTACTTC.

CDR3 sequence: CASSFRPQAQAFF. Here the CDR3 DNA reads TGTGCCAGCAGTTTTCGGCCACAGGCGCAAGCTTTCTTT. This chain uses TRBV28 with TRBJ1-1; tentative D call: TRBD1 (5 bases). Looked up from germline, CDR1 is MDHEN and CDR2 is SYDVKM. Trimming stripped 3 bases from V and 9 bases from J, with 14 bases between. The CDR3 spans 13 residues. The whole variable domain, remainder taken from reference TRBV28 and TRBJ1-1, is DVKVTQSSRYLVKRTGEKVFLECVQDMDHENMFWYRQDPGLGLRLIYFSYDVKMKEKGDIPEGYSVSREKKERFSLILESASTNQTSMYLCASSFRPQAQAFFGQGTRLTVV.

This clonotype was observed a handful of times. The gene calls are TRBV7-2 and TRBJ2-7, with D maybe TRBD1 (6 bases). The CDR3 is 14 residues long. V shed 3 bases and J shed 3 bases, with 12 bases lying between them. Germline assignment: CDR1 SGHTA and CDR2 FQGNSA. This CDR3 is CASSLGRGHYEQYF. The CDR3 DNA reads as TGTGCCAGCAGCTTGGGCAGGGGTCACTACGAGCAGTACTTC.

This clonotype was seen a few times. The DNA of the CDR3 is TGTGCCAGCAGCCCCTGGGACACCCAAGAGACCCAGTACTTC. Its protein is CASSPWDTQETQYF. V is TRBV3-1 and J is TRBJ2-5; a weak D match, TRBD1 (6 bases). V lost 4 bases and J 1 base, leaving 10 bases between the germline ends. Germline V lookup: CDR1 LGHDT, CDR2 YNNKEL (reference sequence). This CDR3 comprises 14 residues.

This clonotype has more than one count but fewer than ten. This rearrangement joins TRBV12-3 or TRBV12-4 to TRBJ2-1, with a tentative D call TRBD1 (5 bases). There are 18 residues in the CDR3. V lost 1 base and J 0 bases, leaving 16 bases between the germline ends. The CDR3 DNA reads TGTGCCAGCAGTTTAGGTTCCAGGGAAATTAGCTCCTACAATGAGCAGTTCTTC. The encoded protein is CASSLGSREISSYNEQFF.

This clonotype was seen only a few times. V and J are TRBV5-1 and TRBJ2-2; D may be TRBD1 or TRBD2 (5 bases each). Germline V gives CDR1 SGHRS, CDR2 YFSETQ. The CDR3 totals 16 residues. V shed 0 bases and J shed 4 bases, with 13 bases lying between them. As DNA, the CDR3 is TGCGCCAGCAGCTTGGATCCGGGGCAGGGCACCGGGGAGCTGTTTTTT. Its protein is CASSLDPGQGTGELFF.

This sequence joins TRBV7-2 and TRBJ2-5; 10 nucleotides match TRBD2. Germline CDR1 reads SGHTA; CDR2 reads FQGNSA. J lost 4 bases, V lost 1 base, and 12 bases had no gene match. The CDR3 spans 18 residues. CDR3 in DNA: TGTGCCAGCAGCTTAGGGGCTCTCAGCGGGAGGGTCGGAGAGACCCAGTACTTC. Translated, it gives CASSLGALSGRVGETQYF.

The V gene is TRBV4-1, the J gene TRBJ1-4; 8 bases fit TRBD1. The CDR3 is made up of 16 amino acids. V shed 1 base and J 7 bases; nucleotides not matched to a gene: 8. The V gene's germline CDR1 is MGHRA and CDR2 YSYEKL. CDR3 sequence (DNA): TGCGCCAGCAGCCAAGTTGTGGGACAGGATCTTGAAAAACTGTTTTTT. Translation: CASSQVVGQDLEKLFF.

The rearrangement links TRBV20-1 to TRBJ1-5; 7 bases line up with TRBD1. Germline-derived CDR1 and CDR2 are DFQATT and SNEGSKA (reference sequence). Trimming took 3 bases from V and 0 from J; bases not matched to a gene: 2. The CDR3 has 14 amino acids. The CDR3 here is CSARGQSSNQPQHF. Written as DNA, the CDR3 is TGCAGTGCTAGGGGACAGAGTAGCAATCAGCCCCAGCATTTT.

This clonotype was recorded a few times. The chain uses TRBV2 and TRBJ1-1; possible D gene TRBD1, 5 bases. The CDR3 contains 13 residues. CDR1 SNHLY and CDR2 FYNNEI come from the germline V gene. Trimming shortened V by 7 bases and J by 9 bases, and 18 bases separated the two germline ends. The CDR3 protein is CASIRGSSRQAFF. The CDR3 DNA reads as TGTGCCAGCATACGGGGGTCCTCTCGCCAAGCTTTCTTT. Drawing the rest from reference TRBV2 and TRBJ1-1, the complete variable domain is EPEVTQTPSHQVTQMGQEVILRCVPISNHLYFYWYRQILGQKVEFLVSFYNNEISEKSEIFDDQFSVERPDGSNFTLKIRSTKLEDSAMYFCASIRGSSRQAFFGQGTRLTVV.

The chain uses TRBV6-6 and TRBJ1-1; a weak D match, TRBD1 (5 bases). The CDR3 sequence is 13 residues long. The V and J ends lost 7 bases and 7 bases respectively, with 16 bases between them. The V gene's germline CDR1 is MNHNY and CDR2 SVGAGI (reference sequence). The CDR3 here is CASTHGQGYEAFF. CDR3 nucleotides: TGTGCCAGCACCCACGGGCAGGGCTATGAAGCTTTCTTT.